The sequence of this TCR beta chain was determined in a study of ipilimumab plus nivolumab after autologous stem cell transplantation (dated by TCRdb to the early 2020s). Study-level background: Trial patients received a median of roughly 5 ipilimumab doses and roughly eight nivolumab doses. The DLBCL cohort included primary refractory and relapsed disease, with 18-month progression-free survival of approximately 87% and 28% respectively. Approximately 36 patients made up the trial's intent-to-treat population. Patients with high-risk diffuse large B cell lymphoma, mature T cell lymphoma, or multiple myeloma undergoing autologous transplant were enrolled in the trial.

This clone was counted only a few times. Its antigen is still unknown. It has no much larger one-base neighbor in the sample; base qualities were not kept. Overall results and qualifications from the work: The authors stated that profiles of the T cell receptor repertoire, regulatory T cell phenotype and gut microbiota provided a biologic rationale for studying this approach further. Combined checkpoint inhibition appeared tolerable as post-transplant consolidation, according to the authors' conclusion.

Starting 14 to 28 days after the autologous transplant, patients began checkpoint therapy, which included ipilimumab at 1 mg/kg intravenously on day 1 of selected weeks. Nivolumab was administered at 3 mg/kg intravenously on day 1 of weeks 1, 4, 7, 10, and every two weeks through week 26. Combined checkpoint inhibition with ipilimumab and nivolumab as consolidation after autologous stem cell transplantation was tested in a Phase Ib clinical trial. The method behind the library was the immunoSEQ multiplex PCR assay. This immuneACCESS table, as held by TCRdb, lists in-frame sequences with V and J called but not all clones. Of the missing ones, under half trace to an unresolved V gene in checked studies; the others have no known cause. The sample includes 9,500 to 15,000 clones, with about 70% observed a single time. Roughly 28% of the sample rests with the top ten. V is shortened by 0 bases, J by 4 bases, and the region joining them spans 12 bases. Taken from the germline V gene, the CDR1 and CDR2 loops are MGHRA and YSYEKL. The CDR3 runs 15 residues from the cysteine to the phenylalanine. Here the CDR3 DNA is all that survives: 45 bases in frame from base 1.

This TCR came from a male donor with diffuse large B-cell lymphoma. Recombination joined TRBV4-1 with TRBJ1-2, and possibly TRBD1, on 5 matching bases. The sequencing here drew on PBMCs, taken in a trial of ipilimumab plus nivolumab as post-transplant consolidation. The CDR3 reads as follows: CASSQDLGAGYGYTF. The nucleotide sequence is TGCGCCAGCAGCCAAGATTTAGGGGCAGGCTATGGCTACACCTTC.